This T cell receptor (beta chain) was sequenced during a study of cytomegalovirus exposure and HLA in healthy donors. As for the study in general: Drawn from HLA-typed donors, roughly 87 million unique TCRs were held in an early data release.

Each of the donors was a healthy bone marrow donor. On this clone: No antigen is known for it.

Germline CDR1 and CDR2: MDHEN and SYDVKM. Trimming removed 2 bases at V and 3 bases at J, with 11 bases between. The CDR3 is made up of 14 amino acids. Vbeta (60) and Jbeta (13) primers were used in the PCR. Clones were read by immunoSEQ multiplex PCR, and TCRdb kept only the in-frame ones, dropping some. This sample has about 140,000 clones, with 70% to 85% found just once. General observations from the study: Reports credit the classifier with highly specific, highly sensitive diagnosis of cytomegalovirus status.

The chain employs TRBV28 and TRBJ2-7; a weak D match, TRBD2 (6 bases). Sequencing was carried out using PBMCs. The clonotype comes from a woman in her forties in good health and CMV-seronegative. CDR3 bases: TGTGCCAGCAGTTTACGGGGGAGCCGCTACGAGCAGTACTTC. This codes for CASSLRGSRYEQYF.